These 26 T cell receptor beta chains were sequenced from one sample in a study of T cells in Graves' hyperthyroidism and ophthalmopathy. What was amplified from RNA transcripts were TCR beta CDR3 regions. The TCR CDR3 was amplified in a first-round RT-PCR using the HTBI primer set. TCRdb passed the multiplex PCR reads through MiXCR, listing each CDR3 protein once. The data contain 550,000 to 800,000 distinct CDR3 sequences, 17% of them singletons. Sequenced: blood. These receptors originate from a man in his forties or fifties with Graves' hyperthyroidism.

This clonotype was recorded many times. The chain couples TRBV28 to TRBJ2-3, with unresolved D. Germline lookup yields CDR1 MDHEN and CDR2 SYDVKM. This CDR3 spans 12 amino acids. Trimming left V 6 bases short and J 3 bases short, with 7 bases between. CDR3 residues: CASSSVTDTQYF. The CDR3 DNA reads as TGTGCCAGCAGCTCGGTAACAGATACGCAGTATTTT.

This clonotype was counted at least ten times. The CDR3 region has the DNA TGTGCCAGCAGCCTAACGGGACAGGGCCGAGGCTACACCTTC. Encoded protein: CASSLTGQGRGYTF. The V call is TRBV7-8, the J call TRBJ1-2, with 9 bases matching TRBD1. Germline V gene data show CDR1 as SGHVS and CDR2 as FQNEAQ. There are 14 residues in the CDR3. Losses at the gene ends were 5 bases for V and 8 bases for J; bases not matched to a gene: 9.

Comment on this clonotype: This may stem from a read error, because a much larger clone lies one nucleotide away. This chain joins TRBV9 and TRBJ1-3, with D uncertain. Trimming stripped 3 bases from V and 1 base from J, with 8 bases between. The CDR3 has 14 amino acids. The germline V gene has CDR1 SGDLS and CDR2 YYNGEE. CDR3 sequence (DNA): TGTGCCAGCAGCGCCGTCGGGTCTGGAAACACCATATATTTT. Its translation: CASSAVGSGNTIYF.

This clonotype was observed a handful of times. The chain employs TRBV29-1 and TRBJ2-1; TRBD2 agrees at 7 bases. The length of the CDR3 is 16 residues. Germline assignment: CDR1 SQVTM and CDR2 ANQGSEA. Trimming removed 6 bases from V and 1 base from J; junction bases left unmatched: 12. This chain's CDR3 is CSVPNGGGGSYNEQFF. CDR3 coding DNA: TGCAGCGTCCCTAATGGGGGGGGGGGGTCCTACAATGAGCAGTTCTTC.

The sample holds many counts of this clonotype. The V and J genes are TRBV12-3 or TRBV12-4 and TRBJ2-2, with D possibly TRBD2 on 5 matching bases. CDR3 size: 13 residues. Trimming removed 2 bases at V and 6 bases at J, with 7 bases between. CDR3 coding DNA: TGTGCCAGCAGTTTAACGGGATCCGGGGAGCTGTTTTTT. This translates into CASSLTGSGELFF.

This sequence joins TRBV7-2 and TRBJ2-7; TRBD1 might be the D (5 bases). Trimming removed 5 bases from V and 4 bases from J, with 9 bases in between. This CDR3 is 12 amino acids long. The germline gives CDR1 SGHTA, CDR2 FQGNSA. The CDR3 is CASSVDRYEQYF. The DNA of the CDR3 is TGTGCCAGCAGCGTCGACAGATACGAGCAGTACTTC. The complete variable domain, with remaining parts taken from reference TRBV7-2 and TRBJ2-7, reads GAGVSQSPSNKVTEKGKDVELRCDPISGHTALYWYRQSLGQGLEFLIYFQGNSAPDKSGLPSDRFSAERTGGSVSTLTIQRTQQEDSAVYLCASSVDRYEQYFGPGTRLTVT.

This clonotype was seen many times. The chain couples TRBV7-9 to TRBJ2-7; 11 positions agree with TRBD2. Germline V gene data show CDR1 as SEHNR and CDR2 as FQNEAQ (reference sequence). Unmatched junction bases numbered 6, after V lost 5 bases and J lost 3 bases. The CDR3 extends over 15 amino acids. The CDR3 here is CASSPTGTSGYEQYF. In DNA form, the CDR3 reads TGTGCCAGCAGCCCGACTGGGACTAGCGGCTACGAGCAGTACTTC.

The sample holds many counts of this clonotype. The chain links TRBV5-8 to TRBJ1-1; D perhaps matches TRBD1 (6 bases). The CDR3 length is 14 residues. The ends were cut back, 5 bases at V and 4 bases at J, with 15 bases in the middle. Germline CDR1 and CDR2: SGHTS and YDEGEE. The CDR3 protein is CASRRQGGGTEAFF. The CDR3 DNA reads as TGTGCCAGCAGGCGCCAGGGAGGGGGCACTGAAGCTTTCTTT. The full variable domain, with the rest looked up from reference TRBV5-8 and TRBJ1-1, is EAGVTQSPTHLIKTRGQQATLRCSPISGHTSVYWYQQALGLGLQFLLWYDEGEERNRGNFPPRFSGRQFPNYSSELNVNALELEDSALYLCASRRQGGGTEAFFGQGTRLTVV.

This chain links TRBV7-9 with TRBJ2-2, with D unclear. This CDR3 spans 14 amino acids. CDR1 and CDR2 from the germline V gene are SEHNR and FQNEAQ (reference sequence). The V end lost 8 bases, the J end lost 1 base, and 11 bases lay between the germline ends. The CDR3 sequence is CASETTLNTGELFF. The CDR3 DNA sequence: TGTGCCAGCGAGACGACTCTGAACACCGGGGAGCTGTTTTTT.

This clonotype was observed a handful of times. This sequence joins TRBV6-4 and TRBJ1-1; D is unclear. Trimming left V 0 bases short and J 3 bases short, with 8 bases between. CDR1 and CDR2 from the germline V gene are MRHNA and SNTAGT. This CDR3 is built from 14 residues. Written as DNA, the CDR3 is TGTGCCAGCAGTGACTCGAATAGAGACACTGAAGCTTTCTTT. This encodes CASSDSNRDTEAFF.

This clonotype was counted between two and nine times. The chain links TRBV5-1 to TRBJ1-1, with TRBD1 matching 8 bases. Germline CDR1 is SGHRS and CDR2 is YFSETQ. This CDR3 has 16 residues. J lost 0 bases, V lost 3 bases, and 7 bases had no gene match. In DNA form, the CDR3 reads TGCGCCAGCAGCTGGGACAGGAGAAGTATGAACACTGAAGCTTTCTTT. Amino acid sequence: CASSWDRRSMNTEAFF.

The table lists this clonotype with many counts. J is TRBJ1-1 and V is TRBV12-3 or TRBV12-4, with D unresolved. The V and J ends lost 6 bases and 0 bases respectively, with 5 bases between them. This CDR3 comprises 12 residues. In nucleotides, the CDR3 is TGTGCCAGCAGAATGATGAACACTGAAGCTTTCTTT. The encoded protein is CASRMMNTEAFF.

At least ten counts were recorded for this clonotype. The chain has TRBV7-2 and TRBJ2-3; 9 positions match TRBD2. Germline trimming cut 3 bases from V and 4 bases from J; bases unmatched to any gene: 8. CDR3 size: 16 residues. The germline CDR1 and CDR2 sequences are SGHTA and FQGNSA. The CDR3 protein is CASSFPLAGAADTQYF. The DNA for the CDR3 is TGTGCCAGCAGCTTCCCCTTAGCGGGAGCGGCAGATACGCAGTATTTT. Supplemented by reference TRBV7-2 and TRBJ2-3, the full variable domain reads GAGVSQSPSNKVTEKGKDVELRCDPISGHTALYWYRQSLGQGLEFLIYFQGNSAPDKSGLPSDRFSAERTGGSVSTLTIQRTQQEDSAVYLCASSFPLAGAADTQYFGPGTRLTVL.

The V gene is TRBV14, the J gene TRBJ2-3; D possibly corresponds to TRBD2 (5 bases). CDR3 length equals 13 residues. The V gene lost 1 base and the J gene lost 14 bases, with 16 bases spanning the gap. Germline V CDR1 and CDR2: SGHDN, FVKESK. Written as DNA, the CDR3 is TGTGCCAGCAGCCAAGGAGCTGTTATCCGGGGGTATTTT. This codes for CASSQGAVIRGYF.

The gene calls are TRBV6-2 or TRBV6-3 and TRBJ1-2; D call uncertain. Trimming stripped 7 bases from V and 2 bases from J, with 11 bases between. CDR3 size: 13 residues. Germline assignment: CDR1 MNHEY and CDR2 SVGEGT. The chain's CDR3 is CASTDSLNYGYTF. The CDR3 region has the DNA TGTGCCAGCACTGACTCACTAAACTATGGCTACACCTTC.

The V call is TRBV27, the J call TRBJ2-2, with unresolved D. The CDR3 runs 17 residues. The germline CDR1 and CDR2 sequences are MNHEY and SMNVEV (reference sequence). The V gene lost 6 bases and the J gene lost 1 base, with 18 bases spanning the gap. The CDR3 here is CASSSGSARGNTGELFF. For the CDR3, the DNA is TGTGCCAGCAGCTCGGGCTCAGCGAGAGGGAACACCGGGGAGCTGTTTTTT.

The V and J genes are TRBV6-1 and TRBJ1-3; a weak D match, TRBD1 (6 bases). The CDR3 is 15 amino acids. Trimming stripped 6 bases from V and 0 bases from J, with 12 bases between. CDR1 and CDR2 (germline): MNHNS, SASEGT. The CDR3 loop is CASSEQGNSGNTIYF. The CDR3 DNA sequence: TGTGCCAGCAGCGAACAGGGAAACTCTGGAAACACCATATATTTT.

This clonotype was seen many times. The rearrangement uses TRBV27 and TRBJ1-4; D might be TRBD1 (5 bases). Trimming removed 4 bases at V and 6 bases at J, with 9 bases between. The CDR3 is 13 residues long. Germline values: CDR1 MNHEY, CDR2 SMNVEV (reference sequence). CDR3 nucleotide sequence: TGTGCCAGCAGTTGGGGGGAGGATGAAAAACTGTTTTTT. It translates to CASSWGEDEKLFF.

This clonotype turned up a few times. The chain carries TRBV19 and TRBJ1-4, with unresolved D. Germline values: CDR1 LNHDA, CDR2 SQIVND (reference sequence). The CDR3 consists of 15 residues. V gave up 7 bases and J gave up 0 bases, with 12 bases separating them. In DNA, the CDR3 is TGTGCCAGTAAAGACACCTTTGCAACTAATGAAAAACTGTTTTTT. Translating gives CASKDTFATNEKLFF.

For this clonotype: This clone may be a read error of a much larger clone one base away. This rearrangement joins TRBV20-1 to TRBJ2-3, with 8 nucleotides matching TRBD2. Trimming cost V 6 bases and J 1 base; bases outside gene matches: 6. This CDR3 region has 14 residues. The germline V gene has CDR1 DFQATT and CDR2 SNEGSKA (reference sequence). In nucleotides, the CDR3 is TGCAGTGCCGTCGGGGGGGCTCGCACAGATACGCAGTATTTT. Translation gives CSAVGGARTDTQYF.

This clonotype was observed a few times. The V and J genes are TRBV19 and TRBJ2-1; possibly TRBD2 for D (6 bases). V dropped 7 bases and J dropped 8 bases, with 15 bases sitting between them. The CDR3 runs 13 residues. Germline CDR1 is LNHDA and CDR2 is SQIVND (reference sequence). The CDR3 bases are TGTGCCAGTACCCCCCGCGGGGAAGATGAGCAGTTCTTC. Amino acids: CASTPRGEDEQFF.

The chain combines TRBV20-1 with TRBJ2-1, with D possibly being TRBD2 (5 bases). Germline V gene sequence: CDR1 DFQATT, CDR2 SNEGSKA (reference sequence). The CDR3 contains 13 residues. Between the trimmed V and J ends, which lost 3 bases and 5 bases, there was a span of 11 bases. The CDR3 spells CSASDASNNEQFF. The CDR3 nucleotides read TGCAGTGCTAGCGACGCTAGCAACAATGAGCAGTTCTTC.

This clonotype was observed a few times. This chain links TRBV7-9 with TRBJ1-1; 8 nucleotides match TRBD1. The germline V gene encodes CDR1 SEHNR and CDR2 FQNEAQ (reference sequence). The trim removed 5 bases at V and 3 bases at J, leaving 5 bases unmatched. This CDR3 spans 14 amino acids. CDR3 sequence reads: CASSHDRGDTEAFF. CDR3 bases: TGTGCCAGCAGCCACGACAGGGGTGACACTGAAGCTTTCTTT. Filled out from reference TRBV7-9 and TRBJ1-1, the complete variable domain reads DTGVSQNPRHKITKRGQNVTFRCDPISEHNRLYWYRQTLGQGPEFLTYFQNEAQLEKSRLLSDRFSAERPKGSFSTLEIQRTEQGDSAMYLCASSHDRGDTEAFFGQGTRLTVV.

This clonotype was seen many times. CDR3 sequence (DNA): TGTGCCAGCAGTTTAGCGACGTACCAAGAGACCCAGTACTTC. It is translated as CASSLATYQETQYF. V usage is TRBV12-3 or TRBV12-4 and J usage is TRBJ2-5; D remains unclear. The length of the CDR3 is 14 residues. V lost 0 bases and J 0 bases, leaving 5 bases between the germline ends.

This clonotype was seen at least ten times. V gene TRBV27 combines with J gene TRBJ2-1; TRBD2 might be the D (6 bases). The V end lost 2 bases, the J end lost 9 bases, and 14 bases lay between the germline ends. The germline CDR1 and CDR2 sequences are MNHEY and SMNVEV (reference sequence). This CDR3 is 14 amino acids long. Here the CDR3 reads CASSLGEEFGEQFF. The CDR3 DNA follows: TGTGCCAGCAGTTTAGGGGAGGAATTTGGTGAGCAGTTCTTC.

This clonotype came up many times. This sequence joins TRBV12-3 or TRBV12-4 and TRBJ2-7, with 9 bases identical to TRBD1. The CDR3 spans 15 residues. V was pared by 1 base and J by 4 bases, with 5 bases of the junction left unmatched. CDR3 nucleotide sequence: TGTGCCAGCAGTTTAGGACAGGGGGTACTGTACGAGCAGTACTTC. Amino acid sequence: CASSLGQGVLYEQYF.